The 9 T cell receptor beta chains presented below share a single source sample, sequenced in a study of cytomegalovirus exposure and HLA in healthy donors. PCR employed 60 Vbeta and 13 Jbeta primers. Produced via immunoSEQ multiplex PCR; TCRdb's table is partial and in-frame only. The table records tens of thousands of clones, roughly four fifths of them present only once. Sequenced input: PBMCs. The receptors were sampled from a man younger than 35 in good health and CMV-seronegative.

The rearrangement uses TRBV18 and TRBJ2-2, with 8 bases fitting TRBD1. Per the germline V gene, CDR1 is KGHSH and CDR2 is LQKENI. Trimming took 4 bases from V and 4 from J; bases not matched to a gene: 20. This CDR3 is 20 amino acids long. The CDR3: CASSHLLPGQDLMGTGELFF. The CDR3 region has the DNA TGTGCCAGCTCACACCTACTACCGGGACAGGACTTAATGGGCACCGGGGAGCTGTTTTTT.

The chain uses TRBV13 and TRBJ2-4; a weak D match, TRBD1 (5 bases). Germline assignment: CDR1 PRHDT and CDR2 FYEKMQ (reference sequence). CDR3 length: 15 residues. Trimming stripped 4 bases from V and 1 base from J, with 11 bases between. CDR3 DNA: TGTGCCAGCAGCTCCTCTCCAGGGGCCAAAAACATTCAGTACTTC. Protein: CASSSSPGAKNIQYF.

This chain links TRBV28 with TRBJ2-1; D is possibly TRBD2 (5 bases). Germline CDR1 MDHEN, CDR2 SYDVKM. The CDR3 contains 14 residues. Trimming stripped 3 bases from V and 6 bases from J, with 12 bases between. CDR3 nucleotides: TGTGCCAGCAGTTTTTGGGTAGGAGGCAATGAGCAGTTCTTC. This codes for CASSFWVGGNEQFF. The full variable domain, with the rest looked up from reference TRBV28 and TRBJ2-1, is DVKVTQSSRYLVKRTGEKVFLECVQDMDHENMFWYRQDPGLGLRLIYFSYDVKMKEKGDIPEGYSVSREKKERFSLILESASTNQTSMYLCASSFWVGGNEQFFGPGTRLTVL.

The chain is built from TRBV6-1 and TRBJ2-3, with 13 bases that match TRBD2. The CDR3 consists of 15 residues. CDR1 is MNHNS and CDR2 is SASEGT in the germline V gene. The J segment lost 6 bases and the V segment lost 6 bases, leaving 6 bases of the junction unmatched. The DNA of the CDR3 is TGTGCCAGCAGAAGACTAGCGGGAGGCGGGGATACGCAGTATTTT. This codes for CASRRLAGGGDTQYF.

V gene TRBV11-3 combines with J gene TRBJ2-7, with 9 nucleotides matching TRBD2. J was trimmed by 2 bases and V by 1 base; bases with no gene match: 3. There are 15 residues in the CDR3. The V gene's germline CDR1 is SGHNT and CDR2 YENEEA. CDR3 amino acids: CASSLAAGGPYEQYF. CDR3 DNA: TGTGCCAGCAGCTTAGCGGCGGGGGGGCCCTACGAGCAGTACTTC. Complete variable domain (other parts from reference TRBV11-3 and TRBJ2-7): EAGVVQSPRYKIIEKKQPVAFWCNPISGHNTLYWYLQNLGQGPELLIRYENEEAVDDSQLPKDRFSAERLKGVDSTLKIQPAELGDSAVYLCASSLAAGGPYEQYFGPGTRLTVT.

A single count supports this clone. The genes are TRBV5-6 and TRBJ2-7, with 7 bases that match TRBD2. CDR1 is SGHDT and CDR2 is YYEEEE in the germline V gene. The ends lost 4 bases at V and 0 bases at J; junction bases unmatched: 4. This CDR3 is built from 14 residues. DNA of the CDR3: TGTGCCAGCAGCGGACGGGAGGCCTCCTACGAGCAGTACTTC. Protein: CASSGREASYEQYF.

This chain joins TRBV10-3 and TRBJ2-2; no reliable D call. Germline-derived CDR1 and CDR2 are ENHRY and SYGVKD. This CDR3 comprises 14 residues. The germline V and J ends were trimmed by 2 bases and 0 bases, with 4 bases remaining between them. CDR3 nucleotide sequence: TGTGCCATCAGTGAGACAGCGAACACCGGGGAGCTGTTTTTT. This gives the protein CAISETANTGELFF.

Only a few counts were recorded for this clone. J is TRBJ2-2 and V is TRBV4-1; TRBD2 agrees at 11 bases. The CDR3 is 15 amino acids. Trimming took 7 bases from V and 4 from J; bases not matched to a gene: 5. Germline V gives CDR1 MGHRA, CDR2 YSYEKL. The CDR3 nucleotides are TGCGCCAGCAAGACTAGCGGGATGGGCACCGGGGAGCTGTTTTTT. Translating it yields CASKTSGMGTGELFF.

J is TRBJ1-2 and V is TRBV6-5; 7 nucleotides align to TRBD1. This CDR3 is built from 14 residues. V gave up 0 bases and J gave up 7 bases; unmatched junction bases: 5. CDR1 is MNHEY and CDR2 is SVGAGI in the germline V gene. The CDR3 here is CASSYSGGLGGYTF. The CDR3 DNA reads TGTGCCAGCAGTTACTCAGGGGGCCTAGGTGGCTACACCTTC.